This record concerns one T cell receptor (beta chain) sequence. This clonotype was found many times. The antigen it binds to is not known. Base qualities are missing; no much larger clone stands one base away. This sample was included in a study of T cells in Graves' hyperthyroidism and ophthalmopathy (dated 2019 in TCRdb). Background for the entire study: Peripheral blood samples were taken at initial diagnosis, before any treatment was given. TCR V-J signatures able to tell the groups apart were searched for in a discovery cohort of 100 patients, of whom under 45 had Graves' ophthalmopathy and more than 55 had stable Graves' hyperthyroidism. Whether ophthalmopathy could be predicted prospectively was tested in an independent validation cohort made up of under 20 hyperthyroidism patients plus 17 patients who later progressed to ophthalmopathy. The roughly 90 discovery patients were divided at random into training and test sets in a 7:3 ratio. The study also compared thyroid tissue and blood T-cell repertoires from about six Graves' hyperthyroidism patients. Once sampling was done, hyperthyroidism patients were given methimazole at a starting dose of 30 mg daily, whereas ophthalmopathy patients were given high-dose intravenous methylprednisolone. The paper reports TCR Vbeta CDR3 sequencing of 130 to 150 peripheral blood samples: some 41 ophthalmopathy, around 80 hyperthyroidism and 17 progressor patients.

Amplification of TCR beta CDR3 regions was carried out from RNA transcripts. The first round of RT-PCR for the TCR CDR3 was performed with the HTBI primer set and the Qiagen OneStep RT-PCR kit. Libraries were constructed in a second round of multiplex PCR, after which size selection and purification were performed. Libraries were sequenced paired-end with 100 bp reads on an Illumina HiSeq2000. The published analysis was carried out like this. SOAPnuke was used to process the raw data, with reads discarded if the reads contained adapters or uncalled bases, had a mean Phred below 15, or lacked an exact constant-primer or identifier match. COPE v1.2.5 was used to merge the high-quality paired reads, and each unique nucleotide sequence was defined as a clonotype. MiTCR v1.1 was used to align the clonotypes against IMGT TRBV, TRBD and TRBJ reference segments. Only V-J combinations with frequency above 0.0001, covering about 99% of repertoires, were analysed. The TCS score was defined as the ratio of F50 (clonal expansion) to E x V (chaos), calculated using BLOSUM62-based TCRdist between CDR3 peptides within each V-J. Welch's t-statistics and random forest reduced roughly 500 V-J features to 13, which were used in a naive Bayes classifier (R e1071). TCRdb reanalyzed the raw reads on its own, using fastp at Q25 for trimming and MiXCR for clone calling, and kept in-frame beta chains. Every entry covers one CDR3 protein and lists the most common genes and DNA from its rows. These V and J calls are TCRdb output, not the study's own analysis. The sample includes around 350,000 distinct CDR3 sequences, with roughly 15% observed a single time. Roughly a fifth of the sample lies in the top ten.

Trimmed from V: 5 bases; trimmed from J: 0 bases; junction bases lacking a gene match: 10. Spanning cysteine to phenylalanine, the CDR3 consists of 19 amino acids. Only the CDR3 DNA stays, 57 bases, in frame from base 1. The germline V gene (reference sequence) supplies CDR1 PRHDT and CDR2 FYEKMQ. Ophthalmopathy patients had moderately to severely active disease, Clinical Activity Score of at least 3, NOSPECS grade of at least 4, and duration under 3 months. Exclusion was applied to patients with uncontrolled infections, other autoimmune diseases, pregnancy or lactation. Diagnoses relied on clinical symptoms, serum thyroxine and TRAb, thyroid ultrasound and orbital computed tomography. Ficoll-Paque density gradient centrifugation was used to isolate PBMCs from approximately 10 ml of fresh peripheral blood. Total RNA was extracted with Trizol reagent, and quality was checked on an Agilent 2100 Bioanalyzer.

What the study reported, not specific to this receptor: During validation, the model predicted progression to ophthalmopathy a median of approximately 6.5 months ahead of onset, with roughly 65% sensitivity and 72% to 80% specificity. Sample size was not statistically predetermined, and investigators were not blinded to group allocation. In cross-validation, a model built on a 13 V-J signature told ophthalmopathy apart from stable hyperthyroidism with 85% to 90% sensitivity and about 81% specificity, and in testing the same model reached 80%/75%. Blood samples also contained most of the expanded thyroid clonotypes (frequency above 0.001), which suggests that blood repertoires may reflect thyroid immune responses.

Rearrangement joined TRBV13 to TRBJ2-1; 13 of the junction bases match TRBD2. The sequence came from an older woman with Graves' ophthalmopathy. Sequenced sample: blood. CDR3 protein: CASSLLPGLAGYSYNEQFF. Read as DNA, the sequence is TGTGCCAGCAGCCTCCTCCCGGGACTAGCGGGGTACTCCTACAATGAGCAGTTCTTC.